Listed here are 31 T cell receptor beta chains from one sample, sequenced in a study of T-cell reconstitution after alpha-beta-depleted transplantation in children. Preparation of the TCRbeta library used unique molecular identifiers. TCRdb re-called the PCR reads with MiXCR, one entry per CDR3 protein. In the table there are about a million distinct CDR3 sequences, roughly 29% of which are singletons. Sequencing was performed on PBMCs, mostly from graft donor cells, taken 360 days after TCRalphabeta/CD19-depleted stem cell transplant. The receptors stem from a boy in the first two years of life who had a stem cell transplant for SCID, so the T cells may come from the graft donor.

The V call is TRBV20-1, the J call TRBJ2-1; 9 bases fit TRBD2. Germline lookup yields CDR1 DFQATT and CDR2 SNEGSKA (reference sequence). The length of the CDR3 is 17 residues. CDR3 amino acids: CCARGLLRGGLEDEQFF. The CDR3 DNA is TGCTGCGCTAGAGGTCTGTTGCGGGGGGGGCTTGAGGATGAGCAGTTCTTC.

The chain employs TRBV4-1 and TRBJ2-3; D assignment may be TRBD1 or TRBD2 (6 bases each). CDR1 and CDR2 (germline): MGHRA, YSYEKL. The CDR3 contains 17 residues. The V end lost 2 bases, the J end lost 1 base, and 16 bases lay between the germline ends. Here the CDR3 reads CASSQPRGGLGTDTQYF. CDR3 bases: TGCGCCAGCAGCCAACCGAGAGGGGGGCTAGGCACAGATACGCAGTATTTT.

This clonotype was seen at least ten times. The chain carries TRBV5-1 and TRBJ2-3; no definite D call. CDR1 and CDR2 from the germline V gene are SGHRS and YFSETQ. This CDR3 spans 12 amino acids. V was cut by 4 bases and J by 6 bases, with 9 bases left in between. CDR3 sequence: CASSQTTDTQYF. The CDR3 DNA reads TGCGCCAGCAGCCAAACTACTGATACGCAGTATTTT.

In this sample, this clonotype turned up many times. V gene TRBV24-1 combines with J gene TRBJ1-2; D call uncertain. This CDR3 comprises 12 residues. V shed 9 bases and J shed 11 bases, with 18 bases lying between them. CDR1 is KGHDR, CDR2 SFDVKD, per germline. The CDR3 nucleotides read TGTGCCACCCAGGATAGGACGGTTCTTTACACCTTC. Translating gives CATQDRTVLYTF.

V usage is TRBV3-1 and J usage is TRBJ2-7; TRBD1 is a possible D gene (6 bases). From germline, CDR1 is LGHDT and CDR2 YNNKEL (reference sequence). The CDR3 is made up of 14 amino acids. V was trimmed by 4 bases and J by 2 bases, leaving 12 bases between them. In DNA, the CDR3 is TGTGCCAGCAGCCTCCTGAAGGGGGCCTACGAGCAGTACTTC. It yields the protein CASSLLKGAYEQYF.

V usage is TRBV9 and J usage is TRBJ2-1, with 11 bases aligning to TRBD2. CDR1 and CDR2 from the germline V gene are SGDLS and YYNGEE. The ends lost 3 bases at V and 6 bases at J; junction bases unmatched: 8. The CDR3 runs 16 residues. CDR3 amino acids: CASSGRASGGPNEQFF. As DNA, the CDR3 is TGTGCCAGCAGCGGCCGTGCTAGCGGGGGGCCCAATGAGCAGTTCTTC.

The chain is built from TRBV5-6 and TRBJ2-3; D tentatively reads TRBD1 or TRBD2 (7 bases each). The CDR3 loop spans 15 amino acids. V dropped 2 bases and J dropped 0 bases, with 10 bases sitting between them. Looked up from germline, CDR1 is SGHDT and CDR2 is YYEEEE. CDR3 sequence reads: CASSFRGGSTDTQYF. CDR3 nucleotides: TGTGCCAGCAGCTTCAGGGGGGGGAGCACAGATACGCAGTATTTT.

Written as DNA, the CDR3 is TGTGCCAGCAGCCAAGAATGGGGTTCGGGGCGCAATCAGCCCCAGCATTTT. This sequence encodes CASSQEWGSGRNQPQHF. The rearrangement links TRBV4-2 to TRBJ1-5; maybe TRBD1 (5 bases). Germline-derived CDR1 and CDR2 are LGHNA and YNFKEQ. Trimming shortened V by 0 bases and J by 2 bases, and 14 bases separated the two germline ends. The CDR3 spans 17 residues.

This clonotype was detected ten times or more. This chain connects TRBV4-1 to TRBJ2-7; 7 nucleotides agree with TRBD1. The CDR3 totals 14 residues. V was pared by 3 bases and J by 5 bases, with 7 bases of the junction left unmatched. Germline-derived CDR1 and CDR2 are MGHRA and YSYEKL. The CDR3 nucleotides read TGCGCCAGCAGCCAGGGGACAGTGGGGGACGAGCAGTACTTC. As protein: CASSQGTVGDEQYF.

This chain connects TRBV5-1 to TRBJ2-6; no firm D call. This CDR3 is 16 amino acids long. Germline V gives CDR1 SGHRS, CDR2 YFSETQ. V lost 1 base and J 1 base, leaving 9 bases between the germline ends. The CDR3 bases are TGCGCCAGCAGCTTGCTCATCGCTTCTGGGGCCAACGTCCTGACTTTC. Its translation is CASSLLIASGANVLTF.

This clonotype was observed a few times. This chain uses TRBV28 with TRBJ2-7; D unclear. Germline CDR1 is MDHEN and CDR2 is SYDVKM. This CDR3 has 12 residues. The V end was cut by 3 bases, the J end by 6 bases, with 9 bases between. DNA for the CDR3: TGTGCCAGCAGTTTGGCGAGGACCGAGCAGTACTTC. Amino acid sequence: CASSLARTEQYF.

This clonotype was seen a few times. The chain has TRBV20-1 and TRBJ1-1, with D maybe TRBD1 (5 bases). The germline V gene encodes CDR1 DFQATT and CDR2 SNEGSKA (reference sequence). Trimming pared 5 bases from V and 1 base from J, leaving 8 bases between. This CDR3 is 12 amino acids long. The CDR3 DNA follows: TGCAGTGCTGGGGCCCAGAACACTGAAGCTTTCTTT. This codes for CSAGAQNTEAFF.

The chain links TRBV2 to TRBJ2-3, with D hard to call. CDR3 size: 16 residues. The V end was cut by 6 bases, the J end by 2 bases, with 18 bases between. Germline assignment: CDR1 SNHLY and CDR2 FYNNEI. The CDR3 sequence is CASSRRGEIVTDTQYF. The DNA for the CDR3 is TGTGCCAGCAGCCGTAGAGGTGAGATCGTCACAGATACGCAGTATTTT.

With regard to this clonotype: The junction departs from germline at one end; a sequencing error may be responsible. The V call is TRBV6-1, the J call TRBJ2-1; D tentatively reads TRBD1 or TRBD2 (5 bases each). Germline CDR1 MNHNS, CDR2 SASEGT. The CDR3 loop spans 15 amino acids. This chain's CDR3 is CASNAPGTAYNELFF. The CDR3 DNA reads TGTGCCAGCAACGCTCCCGGGACGGCTTACAATGAGCTGTTCTTC.

The V call is TRBV15, the J call TRBJ1-1; D not certain. Deletions cut 3 bases from V and 0 bases from J, with 11 bases between. Germline V gene data show CDR1 as LNHNV and CDR2 as YYDKDF (reference sequence). The CDR3 is 15 residues long. As DNA, the CDR3 is TGTGCCACCAGCAGTCAAGTTAGGATGAACACTGAAGCTTTCTTT. Its protein product is CATSSQVRMNTEAFF.

The chain has TRBV7-6 and TRBJ1-1; D is perhaps TRBD1 (5 bases). The CDR3 is 15 residues long. The V end lost 0 bases, the J end lost 6 bases, and 14 bases lay between the germline ends. Germline V gene lookup returns CDR1 SGHVS and CDR2 FNYEAQ. CDR3 sequence: CASSLAAQGSSEAFF. For the CDR3, the DNA is TGTGCCAGCAGCTTAGCAGCGCAGGGTTCGTCTGAAGCTTTCTTT.

This clonotype was seen only a few times. This chain links TRBV15 with TRBJ2-2; D call uncertain. CDR1 LNHNV and CDR2 YYDKDF come from the germline V gene (reference sequence). V lost 5 bases and J 7 bases, leaving 11 bases between the germline ends. The CDR3 runs to 13 residues. The CDR3 sequence: CATSPSPVGELFF. CDR3 in DNA: TGTGCCACCAGCCCATCCCCCGTCGGGGAGCTGTTTTTT.

This clonotype was observed a handful of times. V usage is TRBV5-1 and J usage is TRBJ1-1; D unclear. The V end lost 4 bases, the J end lost 1 base, and 14 bases lay between the germline ends. CDR1 and CDR2 from the germline V gene are SGHRS and YFSETQ. The CDR3 has 15 amino acids. The CDR3 sequence: CASSPNPPGNTEAFF. The CDR3 DNA is TGCGCCAGCAGCCCCAACCCGCCCGGGAACACTGAAGCTTTCTTT.

The chain carries TRBV29-1 and TRBJ2-5; TRBD2 matches at 9 bases. The length of the CDR3 is 18 residues. The V gene end was trimmed by 0 bases and the J gene end by 3 bases; junction bases not matched to a gene: 14. In germline, CDR1 is SQVTM, CDR2 ANQGSEA. The CDR3 DNA sequence: TGCAGCGTTGAAGATTCTGGTGTCGGACTAGCGATTGAAGAGACCCAGTACTTC. The encoded protein is CSVEDSGVGLAIEETQYF.

V usage is TRBV28 and J usage is TRBJ2-1; TRBD1 or TRBD2 may be the D gene (5 bases each). V was shortened by 7 bases and J by 4 bases, with 11 bases between the two germline ends. Germline assignment: CDR1 MDHEN and CDR2 SYDVKM. The CDR3 consists of 13 residues. The DNA for the CDR3 is TGTGCCAGCACGTTGGGGGTTTACAATGAGCAGTTCTTC. The encoded protein is CASTLGVYNEQFF.

The rearrangement links TRBV27 to TRBJ2-2; the D is unclear. Trimming cost V 3 bases and J 10 bases, with 9 bases left between them. This CDR3 spans 12 amino acids. Germline V gene sequence: CDR1 MNHEY, CDR2 SMNVEV (reference sequence). The CDR3 DNA follows: TGTGCCAGCAGTTTGGGTAATACGGAGCTGTTTTTT. Its translation is CASSLGNTELFF.

The V call is TRBV10-3, the J call TRBJ2-1; D could derive from TRBD1 or TRBD2 (5 bases each). CDR3 length: 15 amino acids. Trimming left V 7 bases short and J 7 bases short, with 20 bases between. Looked up from germline, CDR1 is ENHRY and CDR2 is SYGVKD. The CDR3 spells CAINQGAGPLNEQFF. CDR3 in DNA: TGTGCCATCAATCAGGGAGCCGGGCCTCTGAATGAGCAGTTCTTC.

This clonotype was counted only a few times. The rearrangement links TRBV20-1 to TRBJ2-4, with TRBD1 as a possible D gene (6 bases). Germline V lookup: CDR1 DFQATT, CDR2 SNEGSKA (reference sequence). The CDR3 loop spans 15 amino acids. Trimming stripped 0 bases from V and 1 base from J, with 10 bases between. This CDR3 reads CSARDNRAAKNIQYF. In DNA form, the CDR3 reads TGCAGTGCTAGAGATAACAGGGCGGCCAAAAACATTCAGTACTTC.

This chain connects TRBV10-3 to TRBJ2-7; TRBD1 aligns across 12 bases. The V segment lost 7 bases and the J segment 5 bases; nucleotides outside the gene matches: 9. This CDR3 region has 15 residues. Germline values: CDR1 ENHRY, CDR2 SYGVKD. In DNA form, the CDR3 reads TGTGCCATCACCCAGGGACAGGGGGCTTTCGACGAGCAGTACTTC. The encoded protein is CAITQGQGAFDEQYF.

This clonotype appeared a few times. This rearrangement joins TRBV6-1 to TRBJ2-5; unclear D gene. Germline values: CDR1 MNHNS, CDR2 SASEGT. CDR3 length: 15 residues. Trimming took 3 bases from V and 1 from J, leaving 12 bases between them. The CDR3 region is CASSDLRSLQETQYF. As DNA, the CDR3 is TGTGCCAGCAGTGACCTACGAAGCCTCCAAGAGACCCAGTACTTC.

The CDR3 protein is CASSLRQGNGAQHF. For the CDR3, the DNA is TGTGCCAGCAGCCTAAGACAGGGTAATGGGGCCCAGCATTTT. This chain joins TRBV5-6 and TRBJ1-5, with 7 bases aligning to TRBD1. The length of the CDR3 is 14 residues. Germline-derived CDR1 and CDR2 are SGHDT and YYEEEE. The V gene end was trimmed by 4 bases and the J gene end by 11 bases; junction bases not matched to a gene: 12.

V usage is TRBV7-9 and J usage is TRBJ2-1, with TRBD1 identical over 7 bases. V was pared by 6 bases and J by 5 bases, with 10 bases of the junction left unmatched. This CDR3 is 15 amino acids long. Germline-derived CDR1 and CDR2 are SEHNR and FQNEAQ (reference sequence). In DNA, the CDR3 is TGTGCCAGCAGATACAGGGGTAGGGGTGACAATGAGCAGTTCTTC. Translation: CASRYRGRGDNEQFF.

This clonotype was seen a handful of times. The chain carries TRBV5-1 and TRBJ2-4, with D perhaps matching TRBD2 (5 bases). Trimming left V 0 bases short and J 8 bases short, with 12 bases between. CDR1 is SGHRS and CDR2 is YFSETQ in the germline V gene. The CDR3 consists of 14 residues. CDR3: CASSLGRSGDIQYF. The CDR3 DNA follows: TGCGCCAGCAGCTTGGGAAGAAGCGGAGACATTCAGTACTTC.

CDR3 amino acids: CASSPPGLGGVNIQYF. CDR3 sequence (DNA): TGTGCCAGCAGTCCACCGGGACTGGGGGGAGTTAACATTCAGTACTTC. The rearrangement joins TRBV2 to TRBJ2-4, with D possibly matching TRBD2 (6 bases). V was cut by 5 bases and J by 7 bases, with 21 bases left in between. Germline assignment: CDR1 SNHLY and CDR2 FYNNEI. The CDR3 runs to 16 residues.

This clonotype was detected a few times. The V and J genes are TRBV11-2 and TRBJ2-7; a possible D gene is TRBD1 (6 bases). The germline gives CDR1 SGHAT, CDR2 FQNNGV. CDR3 size: 15 residues. V shed 1 base and J shed 2 bases, with 12 bases lying between them. The chain's CDR3 is CASSLGTAQTYEQYF. The CDR3 nucleotides are TGTGCCAGCAGCTTAGGGACAGCCCAAACCTACGAGCAGTACTTC.

The V and J genes are TRBV9 and TRBJ2-1; 7 bases line up with TRBD2. Germline V gives CDR1 SGDLS, CDR2 YYNGEE. The V segment lost 0 bases and the J segment 3 bases; nucleotides outside the gene matches: 6. The CDR3 runs 16 residues. CDR3 in DNA: TGTGCCAGCAGCGTAGAAAGAAGCGGGGACTACAATGAGCAGTTCTTC. Amino acid sequence: CASSVERSGDYNEQFF. Drawing the rest from reference TRBV9 and TRBJ2-1, the complete variable domain is DSGVTQTPKHLITATGQRVTLRCSPRSGDLSVYWYQQSLDQGLQFLIQYYNGEERAKGNILERFSAQQFPDLHSELNLSSLELGDSALYFCASSVERSGDYNEQFFGPGTRLTVL.